The clone carrying this TCR beta chain showed up many times. The antigen is unknown. The time point denotes: newly diagnosed GD, antithyroid drugs for less than 3 months. Researchers made the TCR library from RNA that was extracted from PBMCs. V lost 1 base and J lost 1, with 7 bases in between. The CDR3 runs to 14 residues. Germline V CDR1 and CDR2: SEHNR, FQNEAQ (reference sequence). This sample was taken from a study of regulatory T cells in long-lasting Graves disease. Arm-PCR of CDR3 regions and iRepertoire HTBI primers were the basis on which TCR beta libraries were built. TCRdb re-called the multiplex PCR reads through MiXCR, storing one row per CDR3 protein. The top ten hold about 12% of the sample, which has approximately 480,000 distinct CDR3 sequences, under 20% seen once. Findings of the study overall: Exclusively peripheral blood, rather than thyroid tissue, was studied. Between persistent patients, 2,500 to 3,500 public clonotypes were shared, exceeding the 900 to 1,000 shared between new patients.

These data also formed part of another study, on T cells in Graves' hyperthyroidism and ophthalmopathy. From that paper: Patients aged 18 to 65 had newly diagnosed hyperthyroidism of under 2 months' duration.

This rearrangement joins TRBV7-9 to TRBJ1-1; D is unclear. This TCR was recovered from a man between 40 and 49 years old with Graves disease. Specimen: peripheral blood mononuclear cells (PBMCs), collected at new diagnosis, from a patient treated with antithyroid drugs. The CDR3 protein is CASSLVPGNTEAFF. CDR3 nucleotide sequence: TGTGCCAGCAGCTTAGTCCCAGGGAACACTGAAGCTTTCTTT.